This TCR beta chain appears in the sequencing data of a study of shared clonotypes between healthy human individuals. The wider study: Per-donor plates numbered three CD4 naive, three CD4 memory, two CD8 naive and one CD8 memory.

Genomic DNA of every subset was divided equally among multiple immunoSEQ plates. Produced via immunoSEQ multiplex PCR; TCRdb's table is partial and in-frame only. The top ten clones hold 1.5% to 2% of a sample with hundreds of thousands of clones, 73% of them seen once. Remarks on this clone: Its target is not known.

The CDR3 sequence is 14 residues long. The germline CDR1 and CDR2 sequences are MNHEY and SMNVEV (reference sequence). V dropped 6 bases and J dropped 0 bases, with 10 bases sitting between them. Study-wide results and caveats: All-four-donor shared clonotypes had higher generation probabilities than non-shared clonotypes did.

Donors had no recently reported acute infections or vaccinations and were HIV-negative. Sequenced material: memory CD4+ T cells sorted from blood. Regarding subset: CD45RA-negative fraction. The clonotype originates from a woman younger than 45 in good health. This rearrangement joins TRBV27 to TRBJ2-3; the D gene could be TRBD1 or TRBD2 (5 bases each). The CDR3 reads CASSTRDSTDTQYF. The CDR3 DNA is TGTGCCAGCAGCACTAGGGACAGCACAGATACGCAGTATTTT.